This T cell receptor (beta chain) came from a study of regulatory T cells in long-lasting Graves disease. The time point: newly diagnosed GD, antithyroid drugs for less than 3 months. Researchers made the TCR library from RNA that was extracted from PBMCs. Deletions cut 0 bases from V and 1 base from J, with 9 bases between. The CDR3 spans 15 residues. Germline CDR1 reads SGHRS; CDR2 reads YFSETQ. This clonotype was found many times. Arm-PCR with iRepertoire HTBI primers amplified the CDR3 regions for these TCR beta libraries. Via MiXCR, TCRdb re-called the multiplex PCR reads, giving one row per CDR3 protein. The sample holds about 430,000 distinct CDR3 sequences, approximately 16% seen once. These sequences were also reported in another study, on T cells in Graves' hyperthyroidism and ophthalmopathy. From that study: The HTBI primer set drove a first-round RT-PCR of the TCR CDR3.

The chain recombines TRBV5-1 with TRBJ2-3; D unresolved. This material consisted of peripheral blood mononuclear cells (PBMCs), taken at new diagnosis, from a patient treated with antithyroid drugs. The origin of this receptor is a woman in her thirties or forties with Graves disease. Written as DNA, the CDR3 is TGCGCCAGCAGCTTGGAATGGGGTGGCACAGATACGCAGTATTTT. Amino acid sequence: CASSLEWGGTDTQYF.